This is a list of T cell receptor beta chains from one sample in a study of OX40 agonist ivuxolimab in advanced cancers. Sequenced by immunoSEQ multiplex PCR; TCRdb stores in-frame clones only, minus some. The top ten clones hold about 0.73% of a sample with 70,000 to 95,000 clones, around 83% of them seen once. This material consisted of CD4+ or CD8+ T cells sorted from blood, taken in a trial of the OX40 agonist ivuxolimab. Receptor source: an adult with an advanced solid tumor such as melanoma, head and neck, liver or kidney cancer. Both conserved end residues are part of each CDR3. A D gene is named only where the DNA matches it firmly. Some rows have no size entry. The others give once, few or many, or a class for an expanded clone.

cdr3_nt cdr3_aa v_call d_call j_call clone_size
TGTGCCAGCAGCCCACAGGTAGGGGGCCAAGAGCAGTACTTC CASSPQVGGQEQYF TRBV14 TRBD1 TRBJ2-7 .
TGTGCCAGCAGCTTGACAGGGAATAATTCACCCCTCCACTTT CASSLTGNNSPLHF TRBV11-2 TRBD1 TRBJ1-6 .
TGCGCCAGCAGCACACAACAAGGGTCCGGTGAGCAGTTCTTC CASSTQQGSGEQFF TRBV5-1 . TRBJ2-1 .
TGTGCCAGCAGTGATGGGGGCTACACCGGGGAGCTGTTTTTT CASSDGGYTGELFF TRBV25-1 . TRBJ2-2 .
TGTGCCAGCAGGGGGGGCCTGTCCGGGGAGCTGTTTTTT CASRGGLSGELFF TRBV2 . TRBJ2-2 .
TGTGCCAGCAGTTTGGGAGACAGGGGAGGCAATCAGCCCCAGCATTTT CASSLGDRGGNQPQHF TRBV5-6 TRBD1 TRBJ1-5 .
TGCGCCAGCAGCCAAGAAATGCGAATTTACTTC CASSQEMRIYF TRBV4-1 . TRBJ2-7 few
TGTGCCAGCAGCCCCCGGGGGGGGCTCGGTCAGCCCCAGCATTTT CASSPRGGLGQPQHF TRBV7-8 . TRBJ1-5 .
TGTGCCAGCAGCCCGTACTACAATGAGCAGTTCTTC CASSPYYNEQFF TRBV5-6 . TRBJ2-1 .
TGTGCCAGCATAGCGCTAACAGATACGCAGTATTTT CASIALTDTQYF TRBV7-9 . TRBJ2-3 .
TGTGCCAGCAGCTTCGGACAGAGAGGGAGCGAGCAGTACTTC CASSFGQRGSEQYF TRBV5-6 . TRBJ2-7 few
TGTGCCAGCAGCCCAGGCTGGGACAACGTCTCCTACGAGCAGTACTTC CASSPGWDNVSYEQYF TRBV7-6 . TRBJ2-7 .
TGCGCCAGCAGTGCCGGGACTAGCGGGAGGGGCGGTGAGCAGTTCTTC CASSAGTSGRGGEQFF TRBV10-2 TRBD2 TRBJ2-1 .
TGTGCCAGCGCGGTAGTAGGAGAGACCCAGTACTTC CASAVVGETQYF TRBV7-9 . TRBJ2-5 .
TGTGCCAGCAGCTTGACGGGGGAGGGAGATGAAAAACTGTTTTTT CASSLTGEGDEKLFF TRBV5-8 . TRBJ1-4 .
TGTGCCAGCAGATTTAACTATGGCTACACCTTC CASRFNYGYTF TRBV6-1 . TRBJ1-2 .
TGCGCCAGCAGCTTGGGGGTTGATACGCAGTATTTT CASSLGVDTQYF TRBV5-1 . TRBJ2-3 few
TGTGCCAGCAGCTTACCCAGACTGACTAGCGGGATAGACGAGCAGTACTTC CASSLPRLTSGIDEQYF TRBV5-4 TRBD2 TRBJ2-7 .